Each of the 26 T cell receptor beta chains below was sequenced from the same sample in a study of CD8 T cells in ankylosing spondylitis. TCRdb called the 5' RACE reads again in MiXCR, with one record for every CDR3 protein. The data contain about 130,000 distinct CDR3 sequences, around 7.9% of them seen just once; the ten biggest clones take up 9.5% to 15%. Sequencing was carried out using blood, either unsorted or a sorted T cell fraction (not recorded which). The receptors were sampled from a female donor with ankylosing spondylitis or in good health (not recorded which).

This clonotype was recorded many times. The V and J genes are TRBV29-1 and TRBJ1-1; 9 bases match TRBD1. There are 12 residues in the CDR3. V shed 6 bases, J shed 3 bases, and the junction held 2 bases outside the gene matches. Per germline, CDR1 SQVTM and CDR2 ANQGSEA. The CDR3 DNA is TGCAGCGTCCGGGACAGGGACACTGAAGCTTTCTTT. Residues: CSVRDRDTEAFF.

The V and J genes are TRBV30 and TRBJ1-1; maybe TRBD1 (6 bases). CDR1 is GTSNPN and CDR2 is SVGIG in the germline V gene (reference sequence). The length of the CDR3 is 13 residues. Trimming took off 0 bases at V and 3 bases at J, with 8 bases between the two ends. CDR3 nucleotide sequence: TGTGCCTGGAGTGTACAGGGCTACACTGAAGCTTTCTTT. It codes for CAWSVQGYTEAFF.

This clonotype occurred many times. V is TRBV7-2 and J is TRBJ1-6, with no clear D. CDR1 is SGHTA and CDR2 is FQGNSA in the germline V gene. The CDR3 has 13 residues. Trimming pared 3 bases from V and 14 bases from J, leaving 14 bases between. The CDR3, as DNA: TGTGCCAGCAGCTTTGAACCGGGTCGGTCCCTCCACTTT. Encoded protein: CASSFEPGRSLHF. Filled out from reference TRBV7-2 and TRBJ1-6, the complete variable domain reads GAGVSQSPSNKVTEKGKDVELRCDPISGHTALYWYRQSLGQGLEFLIYFQGNSAPDKSGLPSDRFSAERTGGSVSTLTIQRTQQEDSAVYLCASSFEPGRSLHFGNGTRLTVT.

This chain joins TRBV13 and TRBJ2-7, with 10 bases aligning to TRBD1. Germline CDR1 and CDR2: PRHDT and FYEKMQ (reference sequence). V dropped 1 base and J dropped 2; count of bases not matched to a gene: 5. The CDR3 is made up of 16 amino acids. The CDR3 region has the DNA TGTGCCAGCAGCTTAGCGTCGGACAGGGGGACCTACGAGCAGTACTTC. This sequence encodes CASSLASDRGTYEQYF.

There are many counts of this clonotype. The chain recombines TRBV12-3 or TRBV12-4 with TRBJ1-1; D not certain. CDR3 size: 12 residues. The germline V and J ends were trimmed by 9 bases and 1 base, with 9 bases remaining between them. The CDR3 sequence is CASSWGNTEAFF. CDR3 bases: TGTGCCAGTTCATGGGGGAACACTGAAGCTTTCTTT.

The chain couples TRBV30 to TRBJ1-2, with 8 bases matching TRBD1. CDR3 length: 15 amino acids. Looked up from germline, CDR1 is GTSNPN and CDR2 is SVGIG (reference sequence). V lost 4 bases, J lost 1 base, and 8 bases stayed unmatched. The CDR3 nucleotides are TGTGCCTGGATTCGAACAGGGGGATTTAACTATGGCTACACCTTC. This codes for CAWIRTGGFNYGYTF.

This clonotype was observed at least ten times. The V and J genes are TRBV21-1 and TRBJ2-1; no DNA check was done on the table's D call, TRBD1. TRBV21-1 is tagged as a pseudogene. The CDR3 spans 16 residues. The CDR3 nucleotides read TGTGCCAGCAGCAGAAACGGCGGGGGCCAGGGGAATGAGCAGTTCTTC. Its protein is CASSRNGGGQGNEQFF.

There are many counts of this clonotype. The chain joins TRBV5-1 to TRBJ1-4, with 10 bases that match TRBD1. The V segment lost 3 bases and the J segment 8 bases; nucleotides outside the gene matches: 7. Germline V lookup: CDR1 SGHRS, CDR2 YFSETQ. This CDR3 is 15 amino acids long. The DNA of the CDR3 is TGCGCCAGCAGCTGGGGACAGGGGCCCGAAGAAAAACTGTTTTTT. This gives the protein CASSWGQGPEEKLFF.

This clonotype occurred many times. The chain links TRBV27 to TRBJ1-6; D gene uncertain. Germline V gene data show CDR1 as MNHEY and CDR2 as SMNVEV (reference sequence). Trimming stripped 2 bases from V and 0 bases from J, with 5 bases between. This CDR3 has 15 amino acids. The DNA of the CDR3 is TGTGCCAGCAGTTTAGGCCTCTCCTATAATTCACCCCTCCACTTT. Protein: CASSLGLSYNSPLHF.

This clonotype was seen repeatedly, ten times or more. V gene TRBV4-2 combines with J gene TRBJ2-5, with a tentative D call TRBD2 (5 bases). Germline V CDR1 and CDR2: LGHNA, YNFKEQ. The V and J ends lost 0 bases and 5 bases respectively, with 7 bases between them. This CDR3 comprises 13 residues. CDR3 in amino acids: CASSQETTETQYF. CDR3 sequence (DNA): TGTGCCAGCAGCCAAGAGACTACGGAGACCCAGTACTTC.

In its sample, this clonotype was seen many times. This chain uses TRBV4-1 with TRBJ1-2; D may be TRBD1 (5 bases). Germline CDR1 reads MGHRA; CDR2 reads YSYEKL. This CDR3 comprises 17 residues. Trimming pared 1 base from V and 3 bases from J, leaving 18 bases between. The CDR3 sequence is CASSQANRDARHYGYTF. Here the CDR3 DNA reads TGCGCCAGCAGCCAAGCCAACCGGGACGCGAGACACTATGGCTACACCTTC.

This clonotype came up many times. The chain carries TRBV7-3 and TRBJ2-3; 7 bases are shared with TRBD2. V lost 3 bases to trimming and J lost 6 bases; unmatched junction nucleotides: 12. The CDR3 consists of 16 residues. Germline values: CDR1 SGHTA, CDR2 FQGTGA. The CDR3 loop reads CASSLTGGIAGDTQYF. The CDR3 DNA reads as TGTGCCAGCAGCTTGACGGGGGGAATAGCAGGGGATACGCAGTATTTT.

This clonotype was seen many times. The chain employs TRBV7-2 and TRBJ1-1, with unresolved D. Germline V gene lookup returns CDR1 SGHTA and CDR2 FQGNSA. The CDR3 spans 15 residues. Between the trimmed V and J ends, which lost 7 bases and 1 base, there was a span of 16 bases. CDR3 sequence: CASTWSVTRNTEAFF. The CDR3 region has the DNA TGTGCCAGCACCTGGTCGGTGACACGGAACACTGAAGCTTTCTTT.

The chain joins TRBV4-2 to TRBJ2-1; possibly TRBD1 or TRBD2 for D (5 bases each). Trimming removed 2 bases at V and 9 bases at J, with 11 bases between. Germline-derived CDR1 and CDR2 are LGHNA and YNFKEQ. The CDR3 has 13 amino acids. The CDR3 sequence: CASSQYPGTEQFF. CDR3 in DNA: TGTGCCAGCAGCCAATATCCAGGGACTGAGCAGTTCTTC.

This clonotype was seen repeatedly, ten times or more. This CDR3 is CASSLGGQNYGYTF. CDR3 in DNA: TGTGCCAGCAGCTTAGGTGGCCAGAACTATGGCTACACCTTC. This chain joins TRBV7-2 and TRBJ1-2, with unresolved D. Trimming removed 1 base at V and 2 bases at J, with 8 bases between. The germline V gene has CDR1 SGHTA and CDR2 FQGNSA. The CDR3 is 14 amino acids.

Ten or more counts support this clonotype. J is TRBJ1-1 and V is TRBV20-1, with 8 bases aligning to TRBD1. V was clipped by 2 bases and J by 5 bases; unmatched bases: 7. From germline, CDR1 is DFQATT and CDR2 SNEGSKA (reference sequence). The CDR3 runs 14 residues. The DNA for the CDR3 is TGCAGTGCTAGATCGCACAGGGGGGGAACTGAAGCTTTCTTT. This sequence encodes CSARSHRGGTEAFF.

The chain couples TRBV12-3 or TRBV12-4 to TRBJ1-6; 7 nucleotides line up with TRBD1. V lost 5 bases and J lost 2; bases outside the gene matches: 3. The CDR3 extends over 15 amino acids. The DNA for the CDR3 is TGTGCCAGCAGTGTGACAGGGCCCTATAATTCACCCCTCCACTTT. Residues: CASSVTGPYNSPLHF.

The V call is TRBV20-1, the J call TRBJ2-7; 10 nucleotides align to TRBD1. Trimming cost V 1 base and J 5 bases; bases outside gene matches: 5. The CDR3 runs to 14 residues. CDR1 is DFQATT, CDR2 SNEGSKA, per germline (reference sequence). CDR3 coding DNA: TGCAGTGCTAGAGTGGGACAGGGGAGGAACGAGCAGTACTTC. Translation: CSARVGQGRNEQYF.

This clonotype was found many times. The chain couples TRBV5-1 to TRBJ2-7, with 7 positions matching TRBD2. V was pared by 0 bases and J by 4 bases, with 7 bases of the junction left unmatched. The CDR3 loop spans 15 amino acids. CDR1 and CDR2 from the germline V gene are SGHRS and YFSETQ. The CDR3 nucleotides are TGCGCCAGCAGCTTGGTGGCGGGGGAAGGATACGAGCAGTACTTC. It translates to CASSLVAGEGYEQYF.

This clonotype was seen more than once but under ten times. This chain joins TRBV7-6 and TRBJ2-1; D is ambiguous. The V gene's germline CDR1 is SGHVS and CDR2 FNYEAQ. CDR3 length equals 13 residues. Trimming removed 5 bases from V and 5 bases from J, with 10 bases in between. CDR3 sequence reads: CASSTFRNNEQFF. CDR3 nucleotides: TGTGCCAGCAGCACCTTCCGAAACAATGAGCAGTTCTTC.

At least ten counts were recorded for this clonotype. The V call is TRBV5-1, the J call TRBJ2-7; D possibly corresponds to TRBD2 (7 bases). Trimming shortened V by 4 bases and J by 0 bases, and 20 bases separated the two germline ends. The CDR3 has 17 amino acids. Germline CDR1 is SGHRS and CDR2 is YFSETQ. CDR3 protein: CASSLWGGGSYSYEQYF. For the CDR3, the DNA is TGCGCCAGCAGCCTTTGGGGGGGGGGCAGCTACTCCTACGAGCAGTACTTC.

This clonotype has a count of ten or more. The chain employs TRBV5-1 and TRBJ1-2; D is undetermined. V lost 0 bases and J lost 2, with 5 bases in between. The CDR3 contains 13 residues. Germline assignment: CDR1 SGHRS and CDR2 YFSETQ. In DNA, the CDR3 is TGCGCCAGCAGCTTGGACGGCAACTATGGCTACACCTTC. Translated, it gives CASSLDGNYGYTF.

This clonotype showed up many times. CDR3 nucleotide sequence: TGTGCCAGCAGTACGGGACTTGTTGGGCCCCAGCATTTT. Translated: CASSTGLVGPQHF. V and J are TRBV6-6 and TRBJ1-5; TRBD1 is a possible D gene (5 bases). The CDR3 spans 13 residues. Germline assignment: CDR1 MNHNY and CDR2 SVGAGI (reference sequence). V was clipped by 5 bases and J by 9 bases, with 14 bases between them.

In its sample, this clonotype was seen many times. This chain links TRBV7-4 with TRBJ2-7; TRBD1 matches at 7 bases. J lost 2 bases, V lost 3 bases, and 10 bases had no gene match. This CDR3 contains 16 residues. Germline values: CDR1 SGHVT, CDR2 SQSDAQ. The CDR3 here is CASSFCGDRATYEQYF. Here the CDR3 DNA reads TGTGCCAGCAGCTTTTGCGGCGACAGGGCGACCTACGAGCAGTACTTC.

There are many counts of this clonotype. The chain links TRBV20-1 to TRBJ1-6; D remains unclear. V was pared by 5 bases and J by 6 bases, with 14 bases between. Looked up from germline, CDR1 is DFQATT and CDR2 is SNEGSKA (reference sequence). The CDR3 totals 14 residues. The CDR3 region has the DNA TGCAGTGCTCCCCCGGGCCCTACTAATTCACCCCTCCACTTT. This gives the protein CSAPPGPTNSPLHF.

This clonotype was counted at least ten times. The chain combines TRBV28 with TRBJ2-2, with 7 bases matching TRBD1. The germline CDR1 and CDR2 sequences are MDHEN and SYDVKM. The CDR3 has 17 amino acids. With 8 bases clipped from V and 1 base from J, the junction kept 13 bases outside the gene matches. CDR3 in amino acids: CASGGQEPNENTGELFF. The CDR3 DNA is TGTGCCAGCGGTGGACAGGAACCCAACGAGAACACCGGGGAGCTGTTTTTT. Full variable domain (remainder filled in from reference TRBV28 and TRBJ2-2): DVKVTQSSRYLVKRTGEKVFLECVQDMDHENMFWYRQDPGLGLRLIYFSYDVKMKEKGDIPEGYSVSREKKERFSLILESASTNQTSMYLCASGGQEPNENTGELFFGEGSRLTVL.